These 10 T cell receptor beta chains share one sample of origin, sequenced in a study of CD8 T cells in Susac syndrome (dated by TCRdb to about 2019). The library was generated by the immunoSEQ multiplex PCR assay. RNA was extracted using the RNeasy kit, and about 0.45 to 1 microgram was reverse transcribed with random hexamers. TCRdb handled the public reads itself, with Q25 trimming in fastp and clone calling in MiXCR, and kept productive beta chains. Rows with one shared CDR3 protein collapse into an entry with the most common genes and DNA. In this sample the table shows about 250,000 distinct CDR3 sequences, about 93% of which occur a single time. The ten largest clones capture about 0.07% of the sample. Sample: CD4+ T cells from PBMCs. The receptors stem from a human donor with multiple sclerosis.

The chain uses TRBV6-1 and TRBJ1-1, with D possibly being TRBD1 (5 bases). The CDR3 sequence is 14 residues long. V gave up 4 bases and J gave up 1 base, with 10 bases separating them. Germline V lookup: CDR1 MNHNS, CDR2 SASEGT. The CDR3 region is CASSAGTANTEAFF. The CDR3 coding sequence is TGTGCCAGCAGTGCCGGGACGGCGAACACTGAAGCTTTCTTT.

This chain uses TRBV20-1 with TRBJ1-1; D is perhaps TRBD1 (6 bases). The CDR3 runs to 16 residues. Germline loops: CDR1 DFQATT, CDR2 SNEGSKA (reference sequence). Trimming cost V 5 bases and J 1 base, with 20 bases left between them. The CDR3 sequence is CSAPYRALYGNTEAFF. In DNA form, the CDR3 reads TGCAGTGCTCCCTACAGGGCCCTTTATGGGAACACTGAAGCTTTCTTT.

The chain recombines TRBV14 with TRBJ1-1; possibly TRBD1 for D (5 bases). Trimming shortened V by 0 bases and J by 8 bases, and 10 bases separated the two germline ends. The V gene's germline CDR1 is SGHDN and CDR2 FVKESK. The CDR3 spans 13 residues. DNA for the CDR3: TGTGCCAGCAGCCAAGATTTCTGGGGGGAAGCTTTCTTT. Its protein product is CASSQDFWGEAFF. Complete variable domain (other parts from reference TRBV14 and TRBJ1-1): EAGVTQFPSHSVIEKGQTVTLRCDPISGHDNLYWYRRVMGKEIKFLLHFVKESKQDESGMPNNRFLAERTGGTYSTLKVQPAELEDSGVYFCASSQDFWGEAFFGQGTRLTVV.

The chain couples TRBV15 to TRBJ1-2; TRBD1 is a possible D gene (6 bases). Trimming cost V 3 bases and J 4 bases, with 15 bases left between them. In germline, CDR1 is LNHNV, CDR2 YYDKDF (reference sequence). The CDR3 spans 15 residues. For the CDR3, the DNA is TGTGCCACCAGCAGTGATACAGGGTATTCCTATGGCTACACCTTC. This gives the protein CATSSDTGYSYGYTF. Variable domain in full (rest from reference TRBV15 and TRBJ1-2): DAMVIQNPRYQVTQFGKPVTLSCSQTLNHNVMYWYQQKSSQAPKLLFHYYDKDFNNEADTPDNFQSRRPNTSFCFLDIRSPGLGDTAMYLCATSSDTGYSYGYTFGSGTRLTVV.

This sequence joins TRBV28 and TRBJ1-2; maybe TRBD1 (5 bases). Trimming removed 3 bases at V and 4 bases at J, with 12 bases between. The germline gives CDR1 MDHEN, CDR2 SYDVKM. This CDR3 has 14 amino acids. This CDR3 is CASSLAGLFYGYTF. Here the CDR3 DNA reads TGTGCCAGCAGTTTGGCGGGGCTATTCTATGGCTACACCTTC.

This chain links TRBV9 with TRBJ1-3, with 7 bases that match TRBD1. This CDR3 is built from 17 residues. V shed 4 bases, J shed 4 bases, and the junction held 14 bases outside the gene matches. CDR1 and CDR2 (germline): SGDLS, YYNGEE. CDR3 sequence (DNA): TGTGCCAGCAGCCCCCAGGGGGTTTCGAGTTTCGGAAACACCATATATTTT. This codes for CASSPQGVSSFGNTIYF.

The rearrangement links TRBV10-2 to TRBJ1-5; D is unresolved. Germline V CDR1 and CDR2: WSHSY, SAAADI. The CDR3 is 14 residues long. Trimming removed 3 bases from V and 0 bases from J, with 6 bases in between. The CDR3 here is CASSDPSSNQPQHF. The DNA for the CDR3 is TGCGCCAGCAGTGACCCCTCTAGCAATCAGCCCCAGCATTTT.

The CDR3: CASSLARGAGGPGTGELFF. In DNA, the CDR3 is TGCGCCAGCAGCTTGGCCCGGGGAGCGGGAGGGCCTGGCACCGGGGAGCTGTTTTTT. This chain uses TRBV5-1 with TRBJ2-2; 10 bases agree with TRBD2. Trimming took 0 bases from V and 4 from J; bases not matched to a gene: 12. This CDR3 contains 19 residues. Per the germline V gene, CDR1 is SGHRS and CDR2 is YFSETQ.

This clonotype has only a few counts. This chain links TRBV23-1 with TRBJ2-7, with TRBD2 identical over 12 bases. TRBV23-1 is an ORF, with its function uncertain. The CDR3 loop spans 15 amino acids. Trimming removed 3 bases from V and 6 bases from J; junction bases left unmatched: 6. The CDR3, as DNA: TGCGCCAGCAGTCACGCACCGGGACTAGCGGGCGAGCAGTACGTC. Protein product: CASSHAPGLAGEQYV.

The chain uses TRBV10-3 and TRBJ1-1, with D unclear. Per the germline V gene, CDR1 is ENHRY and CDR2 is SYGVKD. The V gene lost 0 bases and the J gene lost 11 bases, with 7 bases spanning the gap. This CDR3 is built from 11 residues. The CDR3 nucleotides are TGTGCCATCAGTGAGTCCGGAGTCGCTTTCTTT. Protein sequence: CAISESGVAFF.